This is a list of T cell receptor beta chains from one sample in a study of blood T cell repertoires in COVID-19. The table came from immunoSEQ multiplex PCR; TCRdb's copy has only in-frame clones and leaves some out. Of some 150,000 clones in the sample, about 90% were seen once. The sample was peripheral blood. The receptors originated from a man aged 55 to 70 with acute or convalescent COVID-19. Both conserved end residues are part of each CDR3. The D gene is left open where the match is weak. Clone size is shown for a subset of rows, as once, few, many or a class of expanded clone.

. TRBJ2-2 few TRBV11-2 CASSLDRRAGELFF TGTGCCAGCAGCTTAGATCGGCGGGCCGGGGAGCTGTTTTTT
. TRBJ2-3 . TRBV9 CASSVAQSTDTQYF TGTGCCAGCAGCGTAGCACAAAGCACAGATACGCAGTATTTT
TRBD1 TRBJ2-7 . TRBV6-6 CASSPLGGTGSPYEQYF TGTGCCAGCAGTCCACTAGGGGGGACAGGGTCGCCCTACGAGCAGTACTTC
TRBD1 TRBJ1-3 . TRBV7-2 CASSLGGQGISGNTIYF TGTGCCAGCAGCTTAGGCGGACAGGGGATTTCTGGAAACACCATATATTTT
TRBD1 TRBJ2-1 . TRBV19 CASSPLDRGSYNEQFF TGTGCCAGTAGCCCTCTGGACAGGGGTTCCTACAATGAGCAGTTCTTC
. TRBJ1-2 once TRBV6-5 CASRPTGPYGYTF TGTGCCAGCAGACCCACAGGGCCCTATGGCTACACCTTC
TRBD1 TRBJ1-6 . TRBV9 CASSETGTGGYNSPLHF TGTGCCAGCAGCGAAACCGGGACAGGGGGCTATAATTCACCCCTCCACTTT
. TRBJ1-2 . TRBV6-5 CASSLRGLNGYTF TGTGCCAGCAGTCTCAGGGGTCTGAATGGCTACACCTTC
TRBD2 TRBJ2-3 . TRBV6-1 CASSVNPPLRLARDTQYF TGTGCCAGCAGTGTGAACCCTCCCTTGCGACTAGCAAGAGATACGCAGTATTTT
. TRBJ2-7 . TRBV9 CASSVGEEQYF TGTGCCAGCAGCGTAGGGGAGGAGCAGTACTTC
. TRBJ1-1 . TRBV4-1 CASSQEGRSTEAFF TGCGCCAGCAGCCAAGAGGGCCGATCCACTGAAGCTTTCTTT
TRBD1 TRBJ1-4 . TRBV6-5 CASRDRAGEKLFF TGTGCCAGCAGAGACAGGGCAGGAGAAAAACTGTTTTTT
. TRBJ2-2 . TRBV27 CASSRDWNTGELFF TGTGCCAGCAGCCGAGACTGGAATACCGGGGAGCTGTTTTTT
TRBD1 TRBJ1-2 . TRBV5-3 CARRTGESTNYGYTF TGTGCCAGAAGGACAGGGGAATCAACTAACTATGGCTACACCTTC
TRBD1 TRBJ2-1 . TRBV7-2 CASSLASRQGTNEQFF TGTGCCAGCAGCTTAGCGTCCCGACAGGGGACGAATGAGCAGTTCTTC
TRBD2 TRBJ2-1 . TRBV7-9 CASSGGDEQFF TGTGCCAGCAGCGGGGGGGATGAGCAGTTCTTC
. TRBJ1-1 . TRBV18 CASSLSQDLNTEAFF TGTGCCAGCTCACTTTCACAGGACCTGAACACTGAAGCTTTCTTT
. TRBJ1-2 . TRBV7-9 CASSSGQLGYGYTF TGTGCCAGCAGCTCCGGACAGTTGGGCTATGGCTACACCTTC
. TRBJ1-5 . TRBV14 CASSQVPRDKRLGGNQPQHF TGTGCCAGCAGCCAAGTTCCCCGGGACAAGAGATTAGGGGGCAATCAGCCCCAGCATTTT
TRBD1 TRBJ1-5 . TRBV19 CATRQGYSNQPQHF TGTGCCACTCGACAGGGATATAGCAATCAGCCCCAGCATTTT
TRBD1 TRBJ2-7 once TRBV2 CASGGQGFYEQYF TGTGCCAGCGGGGGACAGGGGTTCTACGAGCAGTACTTC
. TRBJ1-1 . TRBV7-2 CASSITGSNTEAFF TGTGCCAGCAGCATAACAGGGTCCAACACTGAAGCTTTCTTT
. TRBJ1-1 . TRBV3-1/TRBV3-2 CASSRRGQTNTEAFF TGTGCCAGCAGCCGCCGCGGGCAGACGAACACTGAAGCTTTCTTT
TRBD1 TRBJ1-5 . TRBV7-2 CASSQDRVNQPQHF TGTGCCAGCAGTCAGGACAGGGTCAATCAGCCCCAGCATTTT
. TRBJ1-2 . TRBV18 CASSPPTASSWGYTF TGTGCCAGCTCACCACCGACAGCCTCGAGTTGGGGCTACACCTTC
. TRBJ1-6 . TRBV9 CASSYDPGLSSYNSPLHF TGTGCCAGCAGCTACGATCCGGGACTGAGCTCCTATAATTCACCCCTCCACTTT
TRBD1 TRBJ1-1 once TRBV2 CASSVSGFGQGMNTEAFF TGTGCCAGCAGTGTTTCCGGCTTCGGACAGGGGATGAACACTGAAGCTTTCTTT
. TRBJ1-2 . TRBV18 CASSPISGAYTF TGTGCCAGCTCACCAATCTCAGGGGCCTACACCTTC
. TRBJ1-1 . TRBV7-8 CASSPGTTEAFF TGTGCCAGCAGCCCAGGAACCACTGAAGCTTTCTTT
TRBD2 TRBJ2-1 . TRBV18 CASSPGTSGGNEQFF TGTGCCAGCTCACCCGGGACTAGCGGGGGGAATGAGCAGTTCTTC
TRBD1 TRBJ2-5 . TRBV6-5 CASSANRGTRETQYF TGTGCCAGCAGCGCAAACAGGGGGACGAGGGAGACCCAGTACTTC
TRBD1 TRBJ1-2 . TRBV27 CASSYGTDPIYGYTF TGTGCCAGCAGCTACGGGACAGACCCTATATACGGCTACACCTTC
. TRBJ1-1 . TRBV7-2 CASSLVFRVEDTEAFF TGTGCCAGCAGCTTAGTTTTTCGGGTAGAGGACACTGAAGCTTTCTTT
TRBD1 TRBJ1-2 . TRBV5-6 CASSRAVTGNYGYTF TGTGCCAGCAGCCGCGCAGTGACAGGGAACTATGGCTACACCTTC
. TRBJ2-2 few TRBV11-2 CASSLFRLSVRNTGELFF TGTGCCAGCAGCTTATTCAGGTTGTCTGTGCGGAACACCGGGGAGCTGTTTTTT
. TRBJ1-6 . TRBV4-2 CASSYRVLDEFSYNSPLHF TGTGCCAGCAGCTACAGGGTTTTGGACGAGTTCTCCTATAATTCACCCCTCCACTTT
. TRBJ1-4 . TRBV29-1 CSVAAGRNEKLFF TGCAGCGTTGCTGCGGGGAGAAATGAAAAACTGTTTTTT
TRBD1 TRBJ1-1 . TRBV6-5 CASSYAGTGGTEAFF TGTGCCAGCAGTTACGCCGGGACAGGAGGGACTGAAGCTTTCTTT
TRBD2 TRBJ2-7 . TRBV7-2 CASSLAFQRGSYEQYF TGTGCCAGCAGCTTAGCGTTTCAGCGGGGCTCCTACGAGCAGTACTTC
. TRBJ2-5 few TRBV5-8 CASSSRGGGVETQYF TGTGCCAGCAGCTCCCGAGGGGGAGGGGTGGAGACCCAGTACTTC
. TRBJ1-3 . TRBV6-1 CASSERSRGDSGNTIYF TGTGCCAGCAGTGAACGGTCCCGGGGTGACTCTGGAAACACCATATATTTT
TRBD1 TRBJ2-1 . TRBV5-1 CASRTGTGSYNEQFF TGCGCCAGCAGGACAGGGACCGGGTCCTACAATGAGCAGTTCTTC
TRBD2 TRBJ2-3 . TRBV3-1/TRBV3-2 CASSQNGLAGGGTDTQYF TGTGCCAGCAGCCAAAACGGACTAGCGGGGGGGGGCACAGATACGCAGTATTTT
TRBD2 TRBJ2-1 . TRBV19 CASSLPGGSYNEQFF TGTGCCAGTAGCCTGCCGGGGGGCTCCTACAATGAGCAGTTCTTC
. TRBJ2-5 . TRBV6-6 CASSATDQETQYF TGTGCCAGCAGCGCCACAGACCAAGAGACCCAGTACTTC
. TRBJ2-7 . TRBV27 CASRDLVSYEQYF TGTGCCAGTCGGGATTTGGTCTCCTACGAGCAGTACTTC